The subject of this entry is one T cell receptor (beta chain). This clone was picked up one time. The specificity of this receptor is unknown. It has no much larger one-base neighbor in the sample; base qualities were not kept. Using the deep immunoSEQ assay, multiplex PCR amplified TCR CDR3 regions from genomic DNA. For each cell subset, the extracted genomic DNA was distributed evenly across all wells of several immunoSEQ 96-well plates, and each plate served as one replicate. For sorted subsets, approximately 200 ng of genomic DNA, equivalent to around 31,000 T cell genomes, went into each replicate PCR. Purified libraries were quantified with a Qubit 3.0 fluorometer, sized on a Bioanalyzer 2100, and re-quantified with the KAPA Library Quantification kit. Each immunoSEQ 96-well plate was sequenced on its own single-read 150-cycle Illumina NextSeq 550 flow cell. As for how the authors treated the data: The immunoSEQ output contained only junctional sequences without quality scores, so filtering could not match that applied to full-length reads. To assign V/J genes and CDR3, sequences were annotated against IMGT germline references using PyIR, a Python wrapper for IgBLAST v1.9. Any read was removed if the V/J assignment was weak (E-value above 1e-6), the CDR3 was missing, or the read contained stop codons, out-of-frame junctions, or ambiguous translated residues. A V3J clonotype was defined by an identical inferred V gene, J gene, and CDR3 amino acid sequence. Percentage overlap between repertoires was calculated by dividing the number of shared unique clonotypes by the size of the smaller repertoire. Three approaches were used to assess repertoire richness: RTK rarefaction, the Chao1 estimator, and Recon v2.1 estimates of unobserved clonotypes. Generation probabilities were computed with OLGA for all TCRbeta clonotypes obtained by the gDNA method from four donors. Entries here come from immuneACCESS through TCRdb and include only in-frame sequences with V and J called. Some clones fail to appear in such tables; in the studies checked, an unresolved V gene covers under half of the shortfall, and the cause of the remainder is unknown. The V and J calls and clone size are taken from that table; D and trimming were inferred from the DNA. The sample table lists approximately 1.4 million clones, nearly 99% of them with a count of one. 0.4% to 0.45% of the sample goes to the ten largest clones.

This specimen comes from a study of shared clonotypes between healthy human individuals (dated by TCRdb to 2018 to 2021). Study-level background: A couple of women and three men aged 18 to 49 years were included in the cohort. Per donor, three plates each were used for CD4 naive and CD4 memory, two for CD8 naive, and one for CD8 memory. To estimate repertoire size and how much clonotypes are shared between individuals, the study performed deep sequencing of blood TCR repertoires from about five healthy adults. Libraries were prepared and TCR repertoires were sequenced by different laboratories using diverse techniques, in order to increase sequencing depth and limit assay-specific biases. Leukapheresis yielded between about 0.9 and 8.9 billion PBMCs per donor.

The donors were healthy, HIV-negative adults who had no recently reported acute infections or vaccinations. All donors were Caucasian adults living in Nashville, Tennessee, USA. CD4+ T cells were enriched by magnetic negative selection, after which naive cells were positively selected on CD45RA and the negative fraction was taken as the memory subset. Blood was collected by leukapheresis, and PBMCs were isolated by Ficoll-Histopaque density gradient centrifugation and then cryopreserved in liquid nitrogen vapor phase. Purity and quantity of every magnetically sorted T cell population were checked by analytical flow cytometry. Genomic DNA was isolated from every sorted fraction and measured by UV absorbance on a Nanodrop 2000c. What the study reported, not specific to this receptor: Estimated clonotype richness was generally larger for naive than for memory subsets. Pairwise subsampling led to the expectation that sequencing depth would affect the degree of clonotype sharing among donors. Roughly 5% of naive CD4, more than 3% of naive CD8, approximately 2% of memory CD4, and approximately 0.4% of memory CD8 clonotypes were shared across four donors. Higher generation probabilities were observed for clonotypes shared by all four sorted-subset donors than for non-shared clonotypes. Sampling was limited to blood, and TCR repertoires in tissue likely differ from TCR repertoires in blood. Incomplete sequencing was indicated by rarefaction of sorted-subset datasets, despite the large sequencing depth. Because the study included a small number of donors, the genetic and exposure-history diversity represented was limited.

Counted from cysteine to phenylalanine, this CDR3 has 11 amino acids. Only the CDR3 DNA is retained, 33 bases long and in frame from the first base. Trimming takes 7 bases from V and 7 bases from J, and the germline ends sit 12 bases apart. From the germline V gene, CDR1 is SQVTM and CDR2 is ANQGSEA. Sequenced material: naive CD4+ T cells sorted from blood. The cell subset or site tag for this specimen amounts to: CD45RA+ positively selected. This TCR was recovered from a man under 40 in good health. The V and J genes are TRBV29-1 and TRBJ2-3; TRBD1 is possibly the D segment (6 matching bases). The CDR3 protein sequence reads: CSERDIYTQYF. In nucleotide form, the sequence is TGCAGCGAAAGGGACATCTATACGCAGTATTTT.